The present T cell receptor beta chain was sequenced within a study of shared clonotypes between healthy human individuals (dated by TCRdb to 2020 to 2022). About the investigation overall: The cohort included three men and a couple of women between 18 and 49 years of age. For each donor, CD4 naive and CD4 memory were each given three plates, CD8 naive was given two plates, and CD8 memory was given one plate. Between about 0.8 and 8.9 billion PBMCs per donor were obtained by leukapheresis. Different laboratories and diverse techniques were used to prepare libraries and sequence TCR repertoires, to increase sequencing depth and limit assay-specific biases. To estimate repertoire size and how much clonotypes are shared between individuals, the study performed deep sequencing of blood TCR repertoires from roughly five healthy adults.

A word on this clone: It has no known antigen specificity. No much larger clone is present one base from it, and per-base qualities are unavailable.

The junction shows trimming of 4 bases on V and 7 bases on J, and the gene matches do not reach 3 bases of it. Counted from cysteine to phenylalanine, this CDR3 has 11 amino acids. Kept here is only the CDR3 DNA, which spans 33 bases and is read in frame from base 1. The germline V gene (reference sequence) supplies CDR1 DFQATT and CDR2 SNEGSKA. Donors were healthy HIV-negative adults with no recently reported acute infections or vaccinations. Every donor was a Caucasian adult living in Nashville, Tennessee, USA. CD4+ T cells were enriched by magnetic negative selection; naive cells were then positively selected on CD45RA, and the negative fraction formed the memory subset. Blood was obtained by leukapheresis, after which PBMCs were separated by Ficoll-Histopaque density gradient centrifugation and cryopreserved in liquid nitrogen vapor phase. Analytical flow cytometry was used to check the purity and quantity of each magnetically sorted T cell population. Genomic DNA was isolated from every sorted fraction and measured by UV absorbance on a Nanodrop 2000c.

Using the deep immunoSEQ assay, TCR CDR3 regions were amplified from genomic DNA by multiplex PCR. For each cell subset, the extracted genomic DNA was distributed evenly across all wells of several immunoSEQ 96-well plates, and each plate served as one replicate. For sorted subsets, 150 to 200 ng genomic DNA, equal to approximately 30,000 T cell genomes, was loaded into each replicate PCR. Purified libraries were quantified with a Qubit 3.0 fluorometer, sized on a Bioanalyzer 2100, and re-quantified with the KAPA Library Quantification kit. Every immunoSEQ 96-well plate was sequenced on a dedicated single-read 150-cycle Illumina NextSeq 550 flow cell. The original pipeline was this. Because the immunoSEQ output held only junctional sequences and lacked quality scores, the filtering could not match the filtering applied to full-length reads. Sequences were annotated with PyIR, a Python wrapper for IgBLAST v1.9, and V/J genes and CDR3 were assigned using IMGT germline references. Any read was removed if the V/J assignment was weak (E-value above 1e-6), the CDR3 was missing, or the read contained stop codons, out-of-frame junctions, or ambiguous translated residues. V3J clonotypes were defined by identical inferred V gene, J gene, and CDR3 amino acid sequence. To compute the percentage overlap between repertoires, the number of shared unique clonotypes was divided by the size of the smaller repertoire. Three approaches were used to assess repertoire richness: RTK rarefaction, the Chao1 estimator, and Recon v2.1 estimates of unobserved clonotypes. Generation probabilities for all TCRbeta clonotypes obtained by the gDNA method from a handful of donors were computed using OLGA. TCRdb obtained this table from immuneACCESS and retained in-frame rearrangements with V and J assigned. These tables miss some clones; where compared with another copy, unresolved V genes account for less than half of the shortfall, and the remainder is unexplained. The V and J calls and the clone size are those of that table, but D and trimming were determined from the DNA. Here the sample has some 2,000,000 clones; around 95% occur a single time. The top ten clonotypes cover 0.1% to 0.15% of the sample.

The research as a whole found: Estimated clonotype richness was generally larger for naive than for memory subsets. Sampling was restricted to blood, and TCR repertoires in tissue are likely to differ from TCR repertoires in blood. Because the study included only a small number of donors, the genetic and exposure-history diversity represented was limited. Pairwise subsampling led to the expectation that sequencing depth would affect the degree of clonotype sharing among donors. Even with the large sequencing depth, rarefaction of the sorted-subset datasets indicated that sequencing was incomplete. Compared with non-shared clonotypes, the clonotypes found in all four sorted-subset donors had higher generation probabilities. When several donors were compared, the shared fraction of clonotypes was approximately 5% for naive CD4, around 4% for naive CD8, about 2.4% for memory CD4, and 0.4% for memory CD8.

The clonotype was recovered from a man between 18 and 35 years old in good health. This sequence uses TRBV20-1 and TRBJ1-2; TRBD1 aligns with 7 central bases. Sequencing was carried out using naive CD4+ T cells sorted from blood. The cell subset or site label, read with the paper, signifies: CD45RA+ positively selected. Here is the DNA: TGCAGTGCTATCGCAGGGGGTGGCTACACCTTC. This gives the protein CSAIAGGGYTF.